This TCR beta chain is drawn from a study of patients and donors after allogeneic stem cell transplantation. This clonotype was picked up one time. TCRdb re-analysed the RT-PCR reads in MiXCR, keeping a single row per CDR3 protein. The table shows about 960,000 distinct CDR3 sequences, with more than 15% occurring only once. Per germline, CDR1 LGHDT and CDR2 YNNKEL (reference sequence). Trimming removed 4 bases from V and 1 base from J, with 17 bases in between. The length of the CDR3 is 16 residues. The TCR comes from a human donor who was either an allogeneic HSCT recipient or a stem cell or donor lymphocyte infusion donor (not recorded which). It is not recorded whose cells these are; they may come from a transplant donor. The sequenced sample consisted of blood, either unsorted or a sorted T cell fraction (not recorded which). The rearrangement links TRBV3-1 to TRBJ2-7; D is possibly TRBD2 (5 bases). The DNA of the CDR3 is TGTGCCAGCAGCCTTACCCAGAAACCGGGGTCCTACGAGCAGTACTTC. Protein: CASSLTQKPGSYEQYF.